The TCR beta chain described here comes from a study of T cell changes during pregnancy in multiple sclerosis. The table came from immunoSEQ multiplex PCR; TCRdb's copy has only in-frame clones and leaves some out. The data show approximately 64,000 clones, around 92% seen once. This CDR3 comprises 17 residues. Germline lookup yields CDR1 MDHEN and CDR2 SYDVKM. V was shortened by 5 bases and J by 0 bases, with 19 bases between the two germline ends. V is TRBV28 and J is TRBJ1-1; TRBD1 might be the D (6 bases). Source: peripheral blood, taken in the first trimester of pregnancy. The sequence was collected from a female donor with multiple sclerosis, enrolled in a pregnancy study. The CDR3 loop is CASSDSRGRILNTEAFF. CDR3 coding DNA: TGTGCCAGCAGTGACTCCAGGGGCCGGATTTTGAACACTGAAGCTTTCTTT.